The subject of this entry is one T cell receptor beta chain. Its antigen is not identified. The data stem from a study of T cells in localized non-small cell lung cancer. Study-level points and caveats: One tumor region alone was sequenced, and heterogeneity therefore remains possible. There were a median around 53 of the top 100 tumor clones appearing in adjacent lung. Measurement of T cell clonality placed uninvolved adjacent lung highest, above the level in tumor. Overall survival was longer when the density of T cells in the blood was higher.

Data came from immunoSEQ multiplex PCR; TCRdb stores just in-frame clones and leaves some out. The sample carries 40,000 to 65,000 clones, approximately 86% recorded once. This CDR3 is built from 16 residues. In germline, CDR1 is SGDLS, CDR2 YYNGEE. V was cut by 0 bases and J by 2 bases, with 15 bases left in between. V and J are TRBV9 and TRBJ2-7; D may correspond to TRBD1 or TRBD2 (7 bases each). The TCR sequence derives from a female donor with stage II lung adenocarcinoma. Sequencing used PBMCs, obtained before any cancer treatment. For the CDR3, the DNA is TGTGCCAGCAGCGTAGGGGAGGGGGCGATACCCTACGAGCAGTACTTC. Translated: CASSVGEGAIPYEQYF. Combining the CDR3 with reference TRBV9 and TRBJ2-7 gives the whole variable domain DSGVTQTPKHLITATGQRVTLRCSPRSGDLSVYWYQQSLDQGLQFLIQYYNGEERAKGNILERFSAQQFPDLHSELNLSSLELGDSALYFCASSVGEGAIPYEQYFGPGTRLTVT.